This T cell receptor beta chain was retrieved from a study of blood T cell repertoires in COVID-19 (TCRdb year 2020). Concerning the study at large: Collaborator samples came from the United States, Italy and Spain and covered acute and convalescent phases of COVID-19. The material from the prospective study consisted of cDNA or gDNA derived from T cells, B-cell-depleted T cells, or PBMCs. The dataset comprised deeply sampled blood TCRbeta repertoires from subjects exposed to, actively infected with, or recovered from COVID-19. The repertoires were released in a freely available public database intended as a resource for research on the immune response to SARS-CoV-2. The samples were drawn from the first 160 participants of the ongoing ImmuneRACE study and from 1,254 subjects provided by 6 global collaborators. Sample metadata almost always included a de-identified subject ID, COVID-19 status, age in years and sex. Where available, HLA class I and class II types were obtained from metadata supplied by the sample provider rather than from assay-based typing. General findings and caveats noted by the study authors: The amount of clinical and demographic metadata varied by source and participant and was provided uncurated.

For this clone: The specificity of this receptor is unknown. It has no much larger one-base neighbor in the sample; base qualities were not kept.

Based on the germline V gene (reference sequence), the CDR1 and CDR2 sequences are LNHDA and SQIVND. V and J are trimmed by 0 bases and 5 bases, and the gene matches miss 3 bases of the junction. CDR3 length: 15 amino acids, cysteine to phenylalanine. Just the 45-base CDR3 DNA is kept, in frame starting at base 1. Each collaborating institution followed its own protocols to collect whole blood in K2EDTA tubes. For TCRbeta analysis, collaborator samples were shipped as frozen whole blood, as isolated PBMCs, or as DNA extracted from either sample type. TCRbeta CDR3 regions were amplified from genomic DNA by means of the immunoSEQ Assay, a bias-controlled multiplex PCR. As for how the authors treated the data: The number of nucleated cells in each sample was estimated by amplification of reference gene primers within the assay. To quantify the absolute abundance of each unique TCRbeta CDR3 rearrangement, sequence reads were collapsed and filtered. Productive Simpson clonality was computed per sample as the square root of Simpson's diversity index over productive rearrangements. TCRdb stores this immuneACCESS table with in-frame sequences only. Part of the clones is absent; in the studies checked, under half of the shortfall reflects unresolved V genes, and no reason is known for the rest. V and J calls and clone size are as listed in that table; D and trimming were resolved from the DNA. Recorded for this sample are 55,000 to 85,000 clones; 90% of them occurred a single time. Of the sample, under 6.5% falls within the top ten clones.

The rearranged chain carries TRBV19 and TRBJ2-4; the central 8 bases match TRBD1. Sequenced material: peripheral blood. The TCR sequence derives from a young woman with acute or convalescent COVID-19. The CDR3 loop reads CASSIDGQGENIQYF. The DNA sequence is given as TGTGCCAGTAGTATAGACGGACAGGGAGAAAACATTCAGTACTTC.